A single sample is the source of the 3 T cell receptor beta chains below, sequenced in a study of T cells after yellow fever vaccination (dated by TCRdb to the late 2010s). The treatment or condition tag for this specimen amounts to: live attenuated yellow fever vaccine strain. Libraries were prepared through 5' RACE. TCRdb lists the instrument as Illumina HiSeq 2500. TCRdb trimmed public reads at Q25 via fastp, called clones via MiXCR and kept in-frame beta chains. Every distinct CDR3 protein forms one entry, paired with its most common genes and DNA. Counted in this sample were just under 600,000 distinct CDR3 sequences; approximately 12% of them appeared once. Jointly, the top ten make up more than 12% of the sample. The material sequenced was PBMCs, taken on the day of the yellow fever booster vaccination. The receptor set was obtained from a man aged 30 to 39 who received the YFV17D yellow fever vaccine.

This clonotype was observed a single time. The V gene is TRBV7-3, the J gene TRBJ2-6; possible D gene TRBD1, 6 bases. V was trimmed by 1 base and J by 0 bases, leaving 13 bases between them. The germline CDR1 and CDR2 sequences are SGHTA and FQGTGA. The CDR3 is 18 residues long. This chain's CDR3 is CASSLIATGISGANVLTF. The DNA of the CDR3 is TGTGCCAGCAGCTTAATAGCGACAGGTATCTCTGGGGCCAACGTCCTGACTTTC. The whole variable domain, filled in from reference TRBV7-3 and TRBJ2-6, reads GAGVSQTPSNKVTEKGKYVELRCDPISGHTALYWYRQSLGQGPEFLIYFQGTGAADDSGLPNDRFFAVRPEGSVSTLKIQRTERGDSAVYLCASSLIATGISGANVLTFGAGSRLTVL.

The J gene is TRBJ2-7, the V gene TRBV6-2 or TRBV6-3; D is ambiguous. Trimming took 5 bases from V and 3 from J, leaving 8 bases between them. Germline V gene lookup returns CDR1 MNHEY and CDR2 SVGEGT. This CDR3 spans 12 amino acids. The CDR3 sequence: CASSALNYEQYF. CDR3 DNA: TGTGCCAGCAGTGCCCTCAACTACGAGCAGTACTTC.

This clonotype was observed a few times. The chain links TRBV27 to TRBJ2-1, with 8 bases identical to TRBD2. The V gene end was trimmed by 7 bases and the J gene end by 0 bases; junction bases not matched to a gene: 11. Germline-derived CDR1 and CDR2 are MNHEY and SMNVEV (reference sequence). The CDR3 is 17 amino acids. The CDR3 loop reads CASTLAGSSISYNEQFF. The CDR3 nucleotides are TGTGCCAGCACTCTAGCGGGTTCCTCGATCTCCTACAATGAGCAGTTCTTC.